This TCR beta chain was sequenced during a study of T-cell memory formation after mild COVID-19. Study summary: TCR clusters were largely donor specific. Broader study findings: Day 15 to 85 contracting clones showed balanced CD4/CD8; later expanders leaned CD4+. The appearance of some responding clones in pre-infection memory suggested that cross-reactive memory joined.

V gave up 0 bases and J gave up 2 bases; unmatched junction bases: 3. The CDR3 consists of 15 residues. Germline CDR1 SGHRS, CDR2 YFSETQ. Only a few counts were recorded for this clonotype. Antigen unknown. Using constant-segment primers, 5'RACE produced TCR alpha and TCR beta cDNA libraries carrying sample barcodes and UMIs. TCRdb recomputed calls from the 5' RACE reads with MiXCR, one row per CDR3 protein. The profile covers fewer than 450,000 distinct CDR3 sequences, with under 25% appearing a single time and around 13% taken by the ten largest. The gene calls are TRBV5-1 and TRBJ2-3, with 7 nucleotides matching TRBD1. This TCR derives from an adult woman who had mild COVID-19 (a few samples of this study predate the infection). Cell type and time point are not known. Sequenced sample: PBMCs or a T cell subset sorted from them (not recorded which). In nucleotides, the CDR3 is TGCGCCAGCAGCTTGGTGGGGACAGTCACAGATACGCAGTATTTT. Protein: CASSLVGTVTDTQYF.